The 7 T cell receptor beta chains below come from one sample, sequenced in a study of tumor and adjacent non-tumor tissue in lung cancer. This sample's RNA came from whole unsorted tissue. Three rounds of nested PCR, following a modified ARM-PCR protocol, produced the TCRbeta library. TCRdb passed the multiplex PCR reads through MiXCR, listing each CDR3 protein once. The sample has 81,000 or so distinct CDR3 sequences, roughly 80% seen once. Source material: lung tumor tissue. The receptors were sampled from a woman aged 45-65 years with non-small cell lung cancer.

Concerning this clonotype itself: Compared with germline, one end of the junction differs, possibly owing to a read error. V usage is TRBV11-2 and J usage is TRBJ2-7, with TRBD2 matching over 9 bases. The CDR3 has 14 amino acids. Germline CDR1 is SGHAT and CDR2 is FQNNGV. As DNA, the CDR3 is TGTGCCACCAGCTTAGTGGGCGGGGGGGACAAGCAGTACTTC. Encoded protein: CATSLVGGGDKQYF.

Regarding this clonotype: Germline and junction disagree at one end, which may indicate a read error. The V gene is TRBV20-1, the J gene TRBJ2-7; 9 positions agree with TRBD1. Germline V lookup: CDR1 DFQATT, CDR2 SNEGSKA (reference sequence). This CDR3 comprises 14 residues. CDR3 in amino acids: CSASGGTGSHERYF. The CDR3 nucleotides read TGCAGTGCGTCCGGGGGGACAGGGTCCCACGAGCGGTACTTC.

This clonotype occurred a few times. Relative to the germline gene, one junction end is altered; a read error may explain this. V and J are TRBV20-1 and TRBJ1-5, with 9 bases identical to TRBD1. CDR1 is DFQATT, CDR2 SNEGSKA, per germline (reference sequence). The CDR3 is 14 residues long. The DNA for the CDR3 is TGCATTGCTAGAGATGGGACAGGGAATCAGCTCCAGCATTTT. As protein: CIARDGTGNQLQHF.

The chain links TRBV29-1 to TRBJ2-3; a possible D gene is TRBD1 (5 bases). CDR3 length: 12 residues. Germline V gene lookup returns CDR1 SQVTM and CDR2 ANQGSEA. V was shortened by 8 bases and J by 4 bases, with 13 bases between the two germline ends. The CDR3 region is CSHRTRSDTQYF. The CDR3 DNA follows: TGCAGCCATAGGACAAGATCAGATACGCAGTATTTT.

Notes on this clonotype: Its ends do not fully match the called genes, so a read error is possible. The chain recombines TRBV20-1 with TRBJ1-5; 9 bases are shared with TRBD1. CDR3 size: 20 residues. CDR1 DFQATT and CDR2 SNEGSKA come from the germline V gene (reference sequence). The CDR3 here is CSARQPGGTGNSVSNQPQHF. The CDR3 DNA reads TGCAGTGCTAGACAACCCGGAGGGACAGGGAATTCAGTTAGCAATCAGCCCCAACATTTT.

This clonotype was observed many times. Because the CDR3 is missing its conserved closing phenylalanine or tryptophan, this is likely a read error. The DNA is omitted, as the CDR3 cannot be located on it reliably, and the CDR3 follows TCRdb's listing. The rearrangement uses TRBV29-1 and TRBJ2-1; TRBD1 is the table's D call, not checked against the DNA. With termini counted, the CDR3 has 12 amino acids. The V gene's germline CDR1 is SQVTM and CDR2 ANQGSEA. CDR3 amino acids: CSVEEPHPTGIP.

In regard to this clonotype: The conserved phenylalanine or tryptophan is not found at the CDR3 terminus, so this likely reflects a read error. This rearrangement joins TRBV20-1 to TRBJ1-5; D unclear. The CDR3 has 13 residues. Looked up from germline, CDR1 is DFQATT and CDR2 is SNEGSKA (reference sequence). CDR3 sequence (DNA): TGCAGAGCTATTCCTGGGGGCAATCAGCCCCAGCATTCT. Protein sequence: CRAIPGGNQPQHS.